This is a list of T cell receptor beta chains from one sample in a study of blood T cell repertoires in COVID-19. Only in-frame clones appear in the TCRdb table, and some are missing; sequencing was by immunoSEQ multiplex PCR. The sample lists more than 100,000 clones; roughly four fifths were seen once. Sequenced input: peripheral blood. These receptor sequences come from a woman aged 65 to 85 with acute or convalescent COVID-19. CDR3s include the opening cysteine and the closing phenylalanine or tryptophan. Each record gives: J gene, V gene, D gene, clone size, CDR3 DNA, CDR3 protein. D genes are given only for firm matches. Clone size is given for some rows only: seen once, a few or many times, or a class if the clone is expanded.

TRBJ2-3,TRBV7-9,TRBD2,NA,TGTGCCAGCAGCTTAGACCGCGGGGGGCACACAGATACGCAGTATTTT,CASSLDRGGHTDTQYF
TRBJ1-2,TRBV27,TRBD1,once,TGTGCCAGCAGTACAAGGACAGGGGGTACAATCTATGGCTACACCTTC,CASSTRTGGTIYGYTF
TRBJ2-1,TRBV7-3,NA,few,TGTGCCAGCAGCCCAGTGAGGAGCTCCTACAATGAGCAGTTCTTC,CASSPVRSSYNEQFF
TRBJ1-1,TRBV27,NA,NA,TGTGCCAGCAGTTTATCGAGGAACACTGAAGCTTTCTTT,CASSLSRNTEAFF
TRBJ1-2,TRBV2,NA,NA,TGTGCCAGCAGTGAAGACCCCGGGGGTGGCTACACCTTC,CASSEDPGGGYTF
TRBJ2-1,TRBV7-9,NA,NA,TGTGCCAGCAGGGGTCGGGACACCATGGACATTGAGCAGTTCTTC,CASRGRDTMDIEQFF
TRBJ2-5,TRBV4-1,TRBD1,NA,TGCGCCAGCAGCCGAACCGGGACAGCCCAAGAGACCCAGTACTTC,CASSRTGTAQETQYF
TRBJ2-7,TRBV11-3,TRBD1,NA,TGTGCCAGCAGCTTAGAGTACAGGGGGCAGGACGAGCAGTACTTC,CASSLEYRGQDEQYF
TRBJ2-7,TRBV6-5,NA,NA,TGTGCCAGCAGTTATCTGGACGGAGGCTCCTACGAGCAGTACTTC,CASSYLDGGSYEQYF
TRBJ1-1,TRBV7-9,TRBD1,NA,TGTGCCAGCAGCTCCAGACAGGGTGAAGCTTTCTTT,CASSSRQGEAFF
TRBJ1-3,TRBV18,TRBD1,NA,TGTGCCAGCCAACCCACCGGGACAGGGGCTGGAAACACCATATATTTT,CASQPTGTGAGNTIYF
TRBJ2-1,TRBV20-1,NA,NA,TGCAGTGCTAGTCCTGGGCAGGGTAGGAATGAGCAGTTCTTC,CSASPGQGRNEQFF
TRBJ1-2,TRBV5-4,TRBD1,NA,TGTGCCAGCAGCTTGGACCCAGGGGGGACCTATGGCTACACCTTC,CASSLDPGGTYGYTF
TRBJ1-6,TRBV7-9,NA,NA,TGTGCCAGCAGCTTCTACAGGGAGAATTCACCCCTCCACTTT,CASSFYRENSPLHF
TRBJ1-2,TRBV2,TRBD1,NA,TGTGCCAGCGAGGGACAGCCAAACTATGGCTACACCTTC,CASEGQPNYGYTF
TRBJ1-1,TRBV14,NA,NA,TGTGCCAGCAGCCAACGTAACACTGAAGCTTTCTTT,CASSQRNTEAFF
TRBJ2-7,TRBV6-1,TRBD1,NA,TGTGCCAGCAGTGATTCATTGGGACAGGGCAGCTCCTACGAGCAGTACTTC,CASSDSLGQGSSYEQYF
TRBJ2-1,TRBV5-6,TRBD1,NA,TGTGCCAGCAGCTTGGATCGGACAGGGCCCTACAATGAGCAGTTCTTC,CASSLDRTGPYNEQFF
TRBJ2-3,TRBV7-8,NA,NA,TGTGCCAGCACGGACTTTGCGCATGGCGCGTTGGGGTCGGATACGCAGTATTTT,CASTDFAHGALGSDTQYF
TRBJ2-5,TRBV3-1/TRBV3-2,NA,NA,TGTGCCAGCAGCCACCCCGGACAGGAGACCCAGTACTTC,CASSHPGQETQYF
TRBJ1-4,TRBV6-5,NA,NA,TGTGCCAGCAGTTACTCTGCGGATGAAAAACTGTTTTTT,CASSYSADEKLFF
TRBJ1-2,TRBV9,TRBD1,NA,TGTGCCAGCAGCCAAGGGGGGACAGTTAACTATGGCTACACCTTC,CASSQGGTVNYGYTF
TRBJ1-2,TRBV5-4,TRBD1,NA,TGTGCCAGCAGCACTACTCAGGGGGTCGACTATGGCTACACCTTC,CASSTTQGVDYGYTF
TRBJ2-1,TRBV19,TRBD2,NA,TGTGCCAGTAGTATAGGGCTAGCGGGGGGTTCCTACAATGAGCAGTTCTTC,CASSIGLAGGSYNEQFF
TRBJ2-1,TRBV30,TRBD1,once,TGTGCCTGGAACCCTGGACAGGGATCCTACAATGAGCAGTTCTTC,CAWNPGQGSYNEQFF
TRBJ1-4,TRBV4-3,TRBD1,once,TGCGCCAGCAGCCAAGATGAACAGGGGTCCCGCTCAAAACTGTTTTTT,CASSQDEQGSRSKLFF
TRBJ1-1,TRBV2,NA,once,TGTGCCAGCAGCTCTCGGGGGGCGGGGAGACTTAACACTGAAGCTTTCTTT,CASSSRGAGRLNTEAFF
TRBJ1-2,TRBV7-4,NA,NA,TGTGCCAGCAGTTCCCAGCTTTACAGGGCGGGGGTACACTATGGCTACACCTTC,CASSSQLYRAGVHYGYTF
TRBJ2-5,TRBV7-2,NA,NA,TGTGCCAGCAGCATGACCGGGATACCGACCCAGTACTTC,CASSMTGIPTQYF
TRBJ1-6,TRBV19,NA,few,TGTGCCAGCTCACAGGTCCTCAATTCACCCCTCCACTTT,CASSQVLNSPLHF
TRBJ1-2,TRBV7-2,NA,NA,TGTGCCAGCAGCCCCAGGGCGGCCTATGGCTACACCTTC,CASSPRAAYGYTF
TRBJ2-3,TRBV7-9,NA,NA,TGTGCCAGCAGCCCTCGGACAGCGAGCACAGATACGCAGTATTTT,CASSPRTASTDTQYF
TRBJ2-5,TRBV5-1,NA,once,TGCGCCAGCAGCACCAGCCCGACAGGATCAAAAGAGACCCAGTACTTC,CASSTSPTGSKETQYF
TRBJ2-1,TRBV6-2/TRBV6-3,TRBD2,NA,TGTGCCAGCAGTACCGACGCGACTAGCGGGGGGGCCCCCTACAATGAGCAGTTCTTC,CASSTDATSGGAPYNEQFF
TRBJ1-1,TRBV10-3,NA,once,TGTGCCATCAGTCTTACAGGGAGCACTGAAGCTTTCTTT,CAISLTGSTEAFF
TRBJ2-3,TRBV30,TRBD2,NA,TGTGCCATACACCTAGCGGGGTGGACAGATACGCAGTATTTT,CAIHLAGWTDTQYF
TRBJ2-3,TRBV11-2,TRBD2,NA,TGTGCCAGCAGCTTAAGTGGGACTAGCGGCACAGATACGCAGTATTTT,CASSLSGTSGTDTQYF
TRBJ1-2,TRBV27,NA,NA,TGTGCCAGCGGCGGACAGACAGTCGATGGCTACACCTTC,CASGGQTVDGYTF
TRBJ1-2,TRBV6-6,TRBD1,NA,TGTGCCATCCTACCGCGGGACAGGGAAGGCTACACCTTC,CAILPRDREGYTF
TRBJ2-5,TRBV7-7,TRBD1,NA,TGTGCCAGCAGCGAGGGAGGGACAGGGATAGGAGAGACCCAGTACTTC,CASSEGGTGIGETQYF
TRBJ1-6,TRBV29-1,NA,NA,TGCAGCGTTGAAGATCTGACTTCAACCCTCCACTTT,CSVEDLTSTLHF
TRBJ1-3,TRBV7-2,NA,few,TGTGCCAGCAGCTTAGATTCAGGTTCTCGAAACACCATATATTTT,CASSLDSGSRNTIYF
TRBJ2-7,TRBV6-2/TRBV6-3,NA,NA,TGTGCCAGCAGTTACGTTCCAGGCCCCTACGAGCAGTACTTC,CASSYVPGPYEQYF
TRBJ2-7,TRBV6-2/TRBV6-3,TRBD2,NA,TGTGCCAGCAGTTACGAAGGGACTAAGCTGTACTTC,CASSYEGTKLYF
TRBJ2-7,TRBV12-5,NA,few,TGTGCTAGTGGTTTGGCCACCCTCCCAGGGATAAGCTCCTACGAGCAGTACTTC,CASGLATLPGISSYEQYF
TRBJ1-1,TRBV6-5,TRBD1,few,TGTGCCAGCAGACAGACAGGGTCCGGGTACACTGAAGCTTTCTTT,CASRQTGSGYTEAFF
TRBJ1-5,TRBV7-9,NA,few,TGTGCCAGCAGCCCCACTTCGGGAGGGCAGCCCCAGCATTTT,CASSPTSGGQPQHF
TRBJ1-1,TRBV6-1,NA,NA,TGTGCCAGCAGTGAAATGGGGGGGCTTGGCACTGAAGCTTTCTTT,CASSEMGGLGTEAFF
TRBJ1-3,TRBV5-1,NA,NA,TGCGCCAGCAGCTCCCGTTCTGGAAACACCATATATTTT,CASSSRSGNTIYF